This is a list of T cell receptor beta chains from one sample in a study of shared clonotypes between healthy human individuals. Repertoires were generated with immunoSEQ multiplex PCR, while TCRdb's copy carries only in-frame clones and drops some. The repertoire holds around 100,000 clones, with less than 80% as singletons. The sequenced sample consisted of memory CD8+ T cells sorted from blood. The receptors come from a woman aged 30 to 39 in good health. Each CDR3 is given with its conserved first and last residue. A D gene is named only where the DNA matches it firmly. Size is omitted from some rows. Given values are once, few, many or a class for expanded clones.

CDR3nt: TGCGCCAGCAGTCAATCGGGCAGCGGGGCCTCCTACGAGCAGTACTTC; CDR3aa: CASSQSGSGASYEQYF; abundance: -; d_gene: TRBD2; v_gene: TRBV23-1; j_gene: TRBJ2-7
CDR3nt: TGTGCCAGCAGTGAAGGACCGGGCCATGGGGTCGAGCAGTACTTC; CDR3aa: CASSEGPGHGVEQYF; abundance: -; d_gene: -; v_gene: TRBV25-1; j_gene: TRBJ2-7
CDR3nt: TGTGCCAGCACTCCCGCTGCGGCTTCGTCCTACGAGCAGTACTTC; CDR3aa: CASTPAAASSYEQYF; abundance: -; d_gene: -; v_gene: TRBV7-2; j_gene: TRBJ2-7
CDR3nt: TGTGCCAGCAGTTACTGGGGCAGTTCCTACGAGCAGTACTTC; CDR3aa: CASSYWGSSYEQYF; abundance: -; d_gene: -; v_gene: TRBV6-5; j_gene: TRBJ2-7
CDR3nt: TGTGCCAGCAGCGAGGGGACAGCCTCAGTGGGCGAGCAGTACTTC; CDR3aa: CASSEGTASVGEQYF; abundance: -; d_gene: TRBD1; v_gene: TRBV2; j_gene: TRBJ2-7
CDR3nt: TGTGCCAGCAGTCTCCGGACCTCCGCGGGATACCCGGTCGATGAGCAGTTCTTC; CDR3aa: CASSLRTSAGYPVDEQFF; abundance: -; d_gene: -; v_gene: TRBV28; j_gene: TRBJ2-1
CDR3nt: TGTGCCAGCAGTGAAGGACTAGCGGGAGGGGAATCCTACGAGCAGTACTTC; CDR3aa: CASSEGLAGGESYEQYF; abundance: -; d_gene: TRBD2; v_gene: TRBV25-1; j_gene: TRBJ2-7
CDR3nt: TGTGCCAGCAGCGCCGACACCGGTCTCTCCTACGAGCAGTACTTC; CDR3aa: CASSADTGLSYEQYF; abundance: -; d_gene: -; v_gene: TRBV5-4; j_gene: TRBJ2-7
CDR3nt: TGTGCCAGTAGTCTAGACAGTTCCTACGAGCAGTACTTC; CDR3aa: CASSLDSSYEQYF; abundance: -; d_gene: -; v_gene: TRBV19; j_gene: TRBJ2-7
CDR3nt: TGTGCCAGCTCGACGGGGGGCACAGATACGCAGTATTTT; CDR3aa: CASSTGGTDTQYF; abundance: -; d_gene: -; v_gene: TRBV7-7; j_gene: TRBJ2-3
CDR3nt: TGCGCCAGCAGCCAACCGGGACAGGGGGCGCCGGGGGAGCAGTACTTC; CDR3aa: CASSQPGQGAPGEQYF; abundance: -; d_gene: TRBD1; v_gene: TRBV5-1; j_gene: TRBJ2-7
CDR3nt: TGTGCCAGCAGAGGACCGGGACCATCAGGGTTAAACATTCAGTACTTC; CDR3aa: CASRGPGPSGLNIQYF; abundance: once; d_gene: -; v_gene: TRBV7-9; j_gene: TRBJ2-4
CDR3nt: TGTGCCAGCACCTGGGGCCTCAGCGACTCCGACGAGCAGTACTTC; CDR3aa: CASTWGLSDSDEQYF; abundance: -; d_gene: -; v_gene: TRBV6-1; j_gene: TRBJ2-7
CDR3nt: TGTGCCAGCAGTCCTAGACGACAGTACAATCAGCCCCAGCATTTT; CDR3aa: CASSPRRQYNQPQHF; abundance: -; d_gene: -; v_gene: TRBV28; j_gene: TRBJ1-5
CDR3nt: TGCAGCGTTGAGCGGACCGGGGGTGAAGGTACCTACGAGCAGTACTTC; CDR3aa: CSVERTGGEGTYEQYF; abundance: -; d_gene: -; v_gene: TRBV29-1; j_gene: TRBJ2-7
CDR3nt: TGCGCCAGCAGCTTGGCCCCTAGCGGGAACTCCTACAATGAGCAGTTCTTC; CDR3aa: CASSLAPSGNSYNEQFF; abundance: few; d_gene: TRBD2; v_gene: TRBV5-1; j_gene: TRBJ2-1
CDR3nt: TGTGCCAGTAGTATAGATGGCCAGGGCTACAATGAGCAGTTCTTC; CDR3aa: CASSIDGQGYNEQFF; abundance: -; d_gene: -; v_gene: TRBV19; j_gene: TRBJ2-1
CDR3nt: TGTGCCAGCAGCTTTGGGCCGACAGGGAACACTGAAGCTTTCTTT; CDR3aa: CASSFGPTGNTEAFF; abundance: -; d_gene: -; v_gene: TRBV5-4; j_gene: TRBJ1-1
CDR3nt: TGTGCCAGCAGTTCCGGGACTAGCGACTACAATGAGCAGTTCTTC; CDR3aa: CASSSGTSDYNEQFF; abundance: -; d_gene: TRBD2; v_gene: TRBV6-4; j_gene: TRBJ2-1
CDR3nt: TGTGCCAGCAGCCCTAGTGGGGCGTTGGGCAATCAGCCCCAGCATTTT; CDR3aa: CASSPSGALGNQPQHF; abundance: -; d_gene: -; v_gene: TRBV7-8; j_gene: TRBJ1-5
CDR3nt: TGTGCCAGCAGCTGGATGCGGGACAGGGCGGACGAGCAGTACTTC; CDR3aa: CASSWMRDRADEQYF; abundance: -; d_gene: TRBD1; v_gene: TRBV11-2; j_gene: TRBJ2-7
CDR3nt: TGTGCCACCAGATACGACCTCCGGGACAGGGTTTCCTATGGCTACACCTTC; CDR3aa: CATRYDLRDRVSYGYTF; abundance: -; d_gene: TRBD1; v_gene: TRBV10-3; j_gene: TRBJ1-2
CDR3nt: TGTGCCAGTGGGACGCCACGCTCTGGAAACACCATATATTTT; CDR3aa: CASGTPRSGNTIYF; abundance: -; d_gene: -; v_gene: TRBV19; j_gene: TRBJ1-3
CDR3nt: TGTGCCAGTAGTATCACTAGCGGTTTTAAAAACATTCAGTACTTC; CDR3aa: CASSITSGFKNIQYF; abundance: once; d_gene: TRBD2; v_gene: TRBV19; j_gene: TRBJ2-4
CDR3nt: TGTGCCAGCAGCTCCGGGACTAGCGGGGGGGATGAGCAGTTCTTC; CDR3aa: CASSSGTSGGDEQFF; abundance: many; d_gene: TRBD2; v_gene: TRBV6-5; j_gene: TRBJ2-1
CDR3nt: TGCGCCAGCAGCTCCGGGTCAGCCCGTGGAGAGACCCAGTACTTC; CDR3aa: CASSSGSARGETQYF; abundance: once; d_gene: -; v_gene: TRBV5-1; j_gene: TRBJ2-5
CDR3nt: TGTGCCTGGAGAAGTGGGCTTACGACTGTAACCGGGGAGCTGTTTTTT; CDR3aa: CAWRSGLTTVTGELFF; abundance: few; d_gene: -; v_gene: TRBV30; j_gene: TRBJ2-2
CDR3nt: TGTGCCAGCAGTTATACAGTATCTAATGAAAAACTGTTTTTT; CDR3aa: CASSYTVSNEKLFF; abundance: -; d_gene: -; v_gene: TRBV6-5; j_gene: TRBJ1-4
CDR3nt: TGTGCCAGCAGCCGCGGGGACAGGGTCCTACCTTCTCAAGGCTACACCTTC; CDR3aa: CASSRGDRVLPSQGYTF; abundance: -; d_gene: TRBD1; v_gene: TRBV4-2; j_gene: TRBJ1-2
CDR3nt: TGTGCCAGCAGTCCGAAAGCGGGCGACCTTTACAATGAGCAGTTCTTC; CDR3aa: CASSPKAGDLYNEQFF; abundance: -; d_gene: -; v_gene: TRBV28; j_gene: TRBJ2-1
CDR3nt: TGTGCCAGCAGCCCGGAGGTACCCGGGGAGCAGTACTTC; CDR3aa: CASSPEVPGEQYF; abundance: -; d_gene: -; v_gene: TRBV7-8; j_gene: TRBJ2-7